Presented here are 2 T cell receptor beta chains from one specimen sequenced in a study of blood T cell repertoires in COVID-19. Measured with immunoSEQ multiplex PCR; TCRdb has only the in-frame clones, and not every one. The table has around 210,000 clones, about four fifths seen once; the top ten hold over 6.5%. Input material: peripheral blood. Receptor source: a woman older than 75 with COVID-19, enrolled during active disease.

This chain links TRBV2 with TRBJ1-4; D is possibly TRBD1 (6 bases). CDR3 length: 14 amino acids. Per germline, CDR1 SNHLY and CDR2 FYNNEI. Trimming left V 5 bases short and J 8 bases short, with 15 bases between. CDR3 bases: TGTGCCAGCAGTCGTCAGGGGAACGGCGAAAAACTGTTTTTT. This sequence encodes CASSRQGNGEKLFF.

V is TRBV7-3 and J is TRBJ2-5, with 7 positions matching TRBD1. CDR3 length equals 16 residues. Germline V lookup: CDR1 SGHTA, CDR2 FQGTGA. The trim removed 5 bases at V and 5 bases at J, leaving 14 bases unmatched. The DNA of the CDR3 is TGTGCCAGCAGCAGTCCGGGCACAGGGGATTCGGAGACCCAGTACTTC. This codes for CASSSPGTGDSETQYF.